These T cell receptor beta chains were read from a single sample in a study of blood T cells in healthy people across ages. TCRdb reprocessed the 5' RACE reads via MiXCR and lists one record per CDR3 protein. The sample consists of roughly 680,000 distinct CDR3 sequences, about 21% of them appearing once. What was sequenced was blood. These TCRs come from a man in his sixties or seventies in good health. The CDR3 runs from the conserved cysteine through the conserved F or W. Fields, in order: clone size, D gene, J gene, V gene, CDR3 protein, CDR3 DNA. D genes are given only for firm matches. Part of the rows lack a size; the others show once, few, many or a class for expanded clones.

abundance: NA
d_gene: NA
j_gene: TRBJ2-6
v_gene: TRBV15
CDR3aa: CASTASFSGANVLTF
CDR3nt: TGTGCCTCCACAGCCTCGTTCTCTGGGGCCAACGTCCTGACTTTC

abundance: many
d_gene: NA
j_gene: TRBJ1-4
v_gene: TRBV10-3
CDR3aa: CAISGGGEKLFF
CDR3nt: TGTGCCATCAGTGGAGGAGGAGAAAAACTGTTTTTT

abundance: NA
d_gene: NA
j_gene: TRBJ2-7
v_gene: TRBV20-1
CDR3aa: CSARDLGTGTYEQYF
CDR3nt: TGCAGTGCTAGAGATTTGGGGACGGGAACCTACGAGCAGTACTTC

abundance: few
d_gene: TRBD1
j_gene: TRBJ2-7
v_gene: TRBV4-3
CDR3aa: CASSQEVWTGGYEQYF
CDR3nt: TGCGCCAGCAGCCAAGAGGTTTGGACAGGGGGCTACGAGCAGTACTTC

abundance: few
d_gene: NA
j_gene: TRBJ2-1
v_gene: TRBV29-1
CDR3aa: CSVTGLVRINEQFF
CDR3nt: TGCAGCGTTACAGGCCTGGTACGAATAAATGAGCAGTTCTTC

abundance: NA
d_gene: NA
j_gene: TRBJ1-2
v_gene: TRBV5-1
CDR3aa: CASSALFSDGYTF
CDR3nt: TGCGCCAGCAGCGCCCTTTTCAGCGATGGCTACACCTTC

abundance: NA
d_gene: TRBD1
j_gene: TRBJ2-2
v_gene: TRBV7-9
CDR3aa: CASSSGQGIPGELFF
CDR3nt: TGTGCCAGCAGCTCCGGACAGGGCATTCCCGGGGAGCTGTTTTTT

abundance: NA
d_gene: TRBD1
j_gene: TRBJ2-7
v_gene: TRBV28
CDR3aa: CASSPRQGSLYEQYF
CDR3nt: TGTGCCAGCAGCCCCCGACAGGGCTCCCTCTACGAGCAGTACTTC

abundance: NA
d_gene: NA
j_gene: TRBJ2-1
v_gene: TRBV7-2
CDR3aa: CASSLDRPLWNEQFF
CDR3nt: TGCGCCAGCAGCTTAGACCGTCCGTTGTGGAATGAGCAGTTCTTC

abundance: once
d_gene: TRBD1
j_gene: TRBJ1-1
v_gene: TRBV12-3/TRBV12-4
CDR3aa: CASSLARTGRFGTEAFF
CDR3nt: TGTGCCAGCAGTTTAGCAAGGACAGGGAGATTCGGCACTGAAGCTTTCTTT

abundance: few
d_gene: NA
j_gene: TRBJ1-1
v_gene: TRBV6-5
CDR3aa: CASSYLLGKNTEAFF
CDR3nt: TGTGCCAGCAGTTACCTCCTGGGAAAGAACACTGAAGCTTTCTTT

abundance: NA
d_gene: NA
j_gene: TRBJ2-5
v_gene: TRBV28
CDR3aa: CASTTLGKTQYF
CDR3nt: TGTGCCAGCACCACTCTTGGGAAGACCCAGTACTTC

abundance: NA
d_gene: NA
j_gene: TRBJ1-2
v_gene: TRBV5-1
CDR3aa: CASSLDAGGNGYTF
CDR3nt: TGCGCCAGCAGCTTGGATGCCGGGGGCAATGGCTACACCTTC

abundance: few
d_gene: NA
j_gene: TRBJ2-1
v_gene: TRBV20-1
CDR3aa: CSAREWARNEQFF
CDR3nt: TGCAGTGCTAGAGAATGGGCACGGAATGAGCAGTTCTTC

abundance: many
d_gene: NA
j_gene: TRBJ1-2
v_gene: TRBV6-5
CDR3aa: CASSYSGVGGYTF
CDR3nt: TGTGCCAGCAGTTACTCGGGGGTGGGAGGCTACACCTTC

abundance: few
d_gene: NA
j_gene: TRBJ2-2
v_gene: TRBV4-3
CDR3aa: CASSQGVRSLELFF
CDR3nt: TGCGCCAGCAGCCAAGGCGTCAGAAGTTTGGAGCTGTTTTTT

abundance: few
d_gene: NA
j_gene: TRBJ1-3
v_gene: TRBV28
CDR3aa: CASTASGNTIYF
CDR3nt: TGTGCCAGCACGGCCTCTGGAAACACCATATATTTT

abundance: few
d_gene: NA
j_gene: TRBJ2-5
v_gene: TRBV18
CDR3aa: CASSAGGQETQYF
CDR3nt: TGTGCCAGCTCAGCGGGTGGACAAGAGACCCAGTACTTC